The 21 T cell receptor beta chains below come from one sample, sequenced in a study of T-cell memory formation after mild COVID-19. Each CDR3 protein is one row after TCRdb ran MiXCR on the 5' RACE reads. Altogether roughly 400,000 distinct CDR3 sequences are present, roughly 17% being singletons, with the ten largest covering under 25%. The sample consisted of PBMCs or a T cell subset sorted from them (not recorded which). The receptors come from a man between 18 and 35 years old who had mild COVID-19 (a few samples of this study predate the infection). Cell type and time point are not known.

The V call is TRBV6-2 or TRBV6-3, the J call TRBJ2-5; the D gene could be TRBD1 or TRBD2 (6 bases each). Germline CDR1 and CDR2: MNHEY and SVGEGT. Trimming stripped 2 bases from V and 4 bases from J, with 14 bases between. CDR3 length: 15 amino acids. CDR3 residues: CASSYGGTPRETQYF. Written as DNA, the CDR3 is TGTGCCAGCAGTTACGGAGGGACACCACGAGAGACCCAGTACTTC.

There are many counts of this clonotype. Here the CDR3 DNA reads TGCGCCAGCAGGTCTGCAGATACGCAGTATTTT. The encoded protein is CASRSADTQYF. This chain uses TRBV5-1 with TRBJ2-3, with no clear D. The V gene lost 5 bases and the J gene lost 4 bases, with 5 bases spanning the gap. The CDR3 is made up of 11 amino acids. Germline CDR1 reads SGHRS; CDR2 reads YFSETQ.

The chain links TRBV12-3 or TRBV12-4 to TRBJ1-6, with unresolved D. CDR3 length equals 13 residues. Trimming removed 6 bases from V and 9 bases from J, with 12 bases in between. CDR3 nucleotide sequence: TGTGCCAGCAGACCCTTGGGTGGTTCACCCCTCCACTTT. Translated: CASRPLGGSPLHF.

This clonotype has more than one count but fewer than ten. The J gene is TRBJ1-2, the V gene TRBV12-3 or TRBV12-4; the match to TRBD1 covers 7 bases. V was pared by 6 bases and J by 8 bases, with 9 bases of the junction left unmatched. The CDR3 loop spans 13 amino acids. This CDR3 is CASSWDSLLGYTF. DNA of the CDR3: TGTGCCAGCAGCTGGGACAGCCTACTGGGCTACACCTTC.

This clonotype was observed a handful of times. The genes are TRBV29-1 and TRBJ2-2, with TRBD1 matching over 8 bases. The junction had 5 bases not matched to a gene; V was cut back by 7 bases and J by 4 bases. CDR3 length equals 13 residues. CDR1 is SQVTM and CDR2 is ANQGSEA in the germline V gene. CDR3 sequence reads: CSALQGATGELFF. DNA of the CDR3: TGCAGCGCCCTCCAGGGGGCCACCGGGGAGCTGTTTTTT.

This chain uses TRBV5-1 with TRBJ2-5; D is uncertain. Germline CDR1 SGHRS, CDR2 YFSETQ. The CDR3 is made up of 15 amino acids. V was trimmed by 6 bases and J by 1 base, leaving 16 bases between them. The CDR3 DNA reads as TGCGCCAGCAAAATATCGGGCCTAAGCCAAGAGACCCAGTACTTC. Its protein product is CASKISGLSQETQYF.

The rearrangement joins TRBV29-1 to TRBJ1-1, with 8 bases identical to TRBD1. Germline CDR1 reads SQVTM; CDR2 reads ANQGSEA. V gave up 3 bases and J gave up 0 bases; unmatched junction bases: 9. The CDR3 is 16 residues long. The CDR3: CSVDQGAPWVNTEAFF. The CDR3 DNA is TGCAGCGTTGATCAGGGGGCTCCCTGGGTGAACACTGAAGCTTTCTTT. The variable domain in full, with the rest retrieved from reference TRBV29-1 and TRBJ1-1, is SAVISQKPSRDICQRGTSLTIQCQVDSQVTMMFWYRQQPGQSLTLIATANQGSEATYESGFVIDKFPISRPNLTFSTLTVSNMSPEDSSIYLCSVDQGAPWVNTEAFFGQGTRLTVV.

A few counts support this clonotype. The chain is built from TRBV5-6 and TRBJ2-1; D uncertain. The V end lost 4 bases, the J end lost 0 bases, and 11 bases lay between the germline ends. Germline V gives CDR1 SGHDT, CDR2 YYEEEE. The CDR3 is made up of 15 amino acids. The DNA for the CDR3 is TGTGCCAGCAGCCCTAAGCCGAGCTCCTACAATGAGCAGTTCTTC. It specifies CASSPKPSSYNEQFF.

The CDR3: CASRTEQDTQYF. Written as DNA, the CDR3 is TGTGCCAGCAGGACGGAACAAGATACGCAGTATTTT. The chain employs TRBV6-5 and TRBJ2-3; D remains ambiguous. The CDR3 runs to 12 residues. V was clipped by 6 bases and J by 5 bases, with 9 bases between them. CDR1 MNHEY and CDR2 SVGAGI come from the germline V gene.

This clonotype was seen a few times. The chain carries TRBV9 and TRBJ2-3; D not certain. Germline V gene data show CDR1 as SGDLS and CDR2 as YYNGEE. V was pared by 0 bases and J by 1 base, with 9 bases between. CDR3 length: 15 amino acids. For the CDR3, the DNA is TGTGCCAGCAGCGTAGAAGGGAAACGCACAGATACGCAGTATTTT. Its protein is CASSVEGKRTDTQYF. Combining the CDR3 with reference TRBV9 and TRBJ2-3 gives the whole variable domain DSGVTQTPKHLITATGQRVTLRCSPRSGDLSVYWYQQSLDQGLQFLIQYYNGEERAKGNILERFSAQQFPDLHSELNLSSLELGDSALYFCASSVEGKRTDTQYFGPGTRLTVL.

This sequence joins TRBV20-1 and TRBJ1-4; D is unresolved. Looked up from germline, CDR1 is DFQATT and CDR2 is SNEGSKA (reference sequence). V lost 2 bases, J lost 3 bases, and 7 bases lay in between. CDR3 length equals 13 residues. The CDR3 nucleotides are TGCAGTGCTAGAAGTCAGGCTAATGAAAAACTGTTTTTT. It translates to CSARSQANEKLFF.

This clonotype has at least ten counts. CDR3 coding DNA: TGTGCCAGCAGTGCGTACCAAGAGACCCAGTACTTC. Its translation: CASSAYQETQYF. The chain recombines TRBV2 with TRBJ2-5; no firm D call. Trimming stripped 4 bases from V and 0 bases from J, with 3 bases between. Germline loops: CDR1 SNHLY, CDR2 FYNNEI. The CDR3 is made up of 12 amino acids.

The chain combines TRBV28 with TRBJ2-5; D perhaps matches TRBD1 (6 bases). Trimming pared 6 bases from V and 1 base from J, leaving 15 bases between. CDR1 and CDR2 (germline): MDHEN, SYDVKM. There are 15 residues in the CDR3. The CDR3 loop reads CASRDRQALQETQYF. DNA for the CDR3: TGTGCCAGCAGAGACCGACAGGCGCTCCAAGAGACCCAGTACTTC.

The chain is built from TRBV11-1 and TRBJ2-7; D perhaps matches TRBD1 (7 bases). Germline lookup yields CDR1 SGHAT and CDR2 FQDESV (reference sequence). CDR3 length equals 15 residues. Trimming cost V 5 bases and J 4 bases, with 18 bases left between them. The CDR3 DNA is TGTGCCAGCAGCCTCTACTCAGGGGGGAAGTACGAGCAGTACTTC. Protein product: CASSLYSGGKYEQYF.

A few counts support this clonotype. J is TRBJ1-2 and V is TRBV29-1; the D gene is possibly TRBD1 (6 bases). Looked up from germline, CDR1 is SQVTM and CDR2 is ANQGSEA. The V and J ends lost 6 bases and 6 bases respectively, with 11 bases between them. The CDR3 covers 11 residues. CDR3 sequence reads: CSVGADNGYTF. Here the CDR3 DNA reads TGCAGCGTGGGGGCAGACAATGGCTACACCTTC.

This clonotype was recorded at least ten times. The chain recombines TRBV4-3 with TRBJ2-3, with 10 bases lining up with TRBD2. The CDR3 is made up of 18 amino acids. After removal of 0 bases from V and 1 base from J, the junction contained 7 bases not matched to a gene. Per the germline V gene, CDR1 is LGHNA and CDR2 is YSLEER. Here the CDR3 DNA reads TGCGCCAGCAGCCAAGAGGCAGCGGGGGGGCTGGGCACAGATACGCAGTATTTT. This sequence encodes CASSQEAAGGLGTDTQYF.

The chain uses TRBV20-1 and TRBJ2-7; D gene uncertain. Deletions cut 5 bases from V and 3 bases from J, with 14 bases between. CDR1 and CDR2 (germline): DFQATT, SNEGSKA (reference sequence). The CDR3 length is 13 residues. The CDR3 here is CSAQAPADYEQYV. In DNA, the CDR3 is TGCAGTGCTCAGGCCCCTGCAGACTACGAGCAGTACGTC.

This clonotype was seen only a few times. This chain connects TRBV20-1 to TRBJ1-1; weak D call: TRBD1 (6 bases). Trimming pared 6 bases from V and 3 bases from J, leaving 17 bases between. Germline V gives CDR1 DFQATT, CDR2 SNEGSKA (reference sequence). There are 14 residues in the CDR3. CDR3 loop: CSARLTGSDTEAFF. CDR3 nucleotide sequence: TGCAGTGCCCGGCTAACAGGGTCTGACACTGAAGCTTTCTTT.

The rearrangement joins TRBV20-1 to TRBJ2-3; perhaps TRBD1 as D (6 bases). The germline V gene has CDR1 DFQATT and CDR2 SNEGSKA (reference sequence). This CDR3 spans 11 amino acids. V lost 2 bases to trimming and J lost 6 bases, with 6 bases between them. This CDR3 reads CSARRGDTQYF. The CDR3 nucleotides read TGCAGTGCTAGAAGGGGGGATACGCAGTATTTT.

This clonotype turned up a few times. The chain has TRBV7-8 and TRBJ1-3; a weak D match, TRBD1 (5 bases). Between the trimmed V and J ends, which lost 5 bases and 4 bases, there was a span of 18 bases. Germline V gene sequence: CDR1 SGHVS, CDR2 FQNEAQ. The CDR3 extends over 16 amino acids. Here the CDR3 reads CASSPVVGPVGNTIYF. The CDR3 region has the DNA TGTGCCAGCAGCCCTGTTGTGGGGCCTGTAGGAAACACCATATATTTT.

The CDR3 nucleotides read TGCAGCGTACCCGCGTCGGTACAGGGAGAGACCCAGTACTTC. Its translation is CSVPASVQGETQYF. V is TRBV29-1 and J is TRBJ2-5; possible D gene TRBD1, 6 bases. Trimming removed 6 bases from V and 4 bases from J, with 18 bases in between. The CDR3 contains 14 residues. Germline V gives CDR1 SQVTM, CDR2 ANQGSEA.